This TCR beta chain was recorded in a study of shared clonotypes between healthy human individuals. Study-level information: The study used three CD4 naive, three CD4 memory, two CD8 naive and one CD8 memory plate per donor.

The assay was immunoSEQ multiplex PCR, and TCRdb's table has in-frame clones only and misses some. The table lists some 580,000 clones, 95% to 98% of them singletons. Trimming took 1 base from V and 7 from J, leaving 5 bases between them. The germline CDR1 and CDR2 sequences are SEHNR and FQNEAQ (reference sequence). The CDR3 length is 11 residues. In regard to this clone: Other DNA sequences from this sample encode an identical CDR3 as well.

CD45RO-negative cells were positively selected for CCR7, leaving out terminally differentiated effector memory CD45RA+ cells. This rearrangement joins TRBV7-9 to TRBJ2-7; D remains unclear. This sequence was found in a man aged 25 to 45 in good health. The material sequenced was naive CD8+ T cells sorted from blood. The CDR3: CASSLGVEQYF. The CDR3 coding sequence is TGTGCCAGCAGCTTAGGCGTGGAGCAGTACTTC. Using reference TRBV7-9 and TRBJ2-7 for the parts outside the CDR3, the full variable domain is DTGVSQNPRHKITKRGQNVTFRCDPISEHNRLYWYRQTLGQGPEFLTYFQNEAQLEKSRLLSDRFSAERPKGSFSTLEIQRTEQGDSAMYLCASSLGVEQYFGPGTRLTVT.